This T cell receptor beta chain was recovered during a study of T cells after yellow fever vaccination. Study-wide results and caveats: The bulk population could contribute abundant contaminating clonotypes to FACS-sorted repertoires.

It was through 5'RACE template switching that TCR cDNA was made, with a universal primer site and UMIs added. TCRdb ran MiXCR on the 5' RACE reads and lists one entry per CDR3 protein. The sample holds under 80,000 distinct CDR3 sequences, around 7.4% seen once. This clonotype showed up many times. Its antigen is unknown. CDR1 DFQATT and CDR2 SNEGSKA come from the germline V gene (reference sequence). The CDR3 consists of 14 residues. Trimming removed 6 bases at V and 5 bases at J, with 16 bases between. The sequence was collected from a young man who received the YFV17D yellow fever vaccine. The chain carries TRBV20-1 and TRBJ2-2; D tentatively reads TRBD1 or TRBD2 (6 bases each). The sequencing here drew on CD8+ T cells sorted from PBMCs, taken 15 days after the yellow fever booster vaccination. In DNA, the CDR3 is TGCAGTGCCATCCGGGGGCGCCTGACCGGGGAGCTGTTTTTT. It is translated as CSAIRGRLTGELFF.